This T cell receptor (beta chain) was recorded in a study of blood T cells in healthy people across ages. Primed by a sample-barcoded 5' primer and a J-beta primer mix, a second PCR proceeded for about 6 to 11 cycles. In TCRdb, the 5' RACE reads were re-called with MiXCR into one record per CDR3 protein. The data hold approximately 800,000 distinct CDR3 sequences, with roughly 46% observed a single time. Overall study findings and caveats: Not knowing donor CMV status may have confounded expanded clonotype changes.

The sample holds many counts of this clonotype. Antigen: not known. CDR1 and CDR2 (germline): SQVTM, ANQGSEA. This CDR3 is built from 13 residues. V was clipped by 6 bases and J by 0 bases, with 11 bases between them. Sequenced: blood. V is TRBV29-1 and J is TRBJ1-1; D uncertain. The source is an elderly man in good health. This CDR3 reads CSVIQHMNTEAFF. In nucleotides, the CDR3 is TGCAGCGTGATACAACACATGAACACTGAAGCTTTCTTT.